This TCR beta chain was identified in a study of shared clonotypes between healthy human individuals. The protocol was immunoSEQ multiplex PCR, while the TCRdb copy is restricted to in-frame clones and leaves out a portion. The sample consists of around 1.4 million clones, approximately 98.5% of them appearing once. This clone appeared once. V was pared by 1 base and J by 2 bases, with 3 bases between. Germline CDR1 is SGHTA and CDR2 is FQGNSA. The CDR3 contains 14 residues. The chain recombines TRBV7-2 with TRBJ2-6; D gene uncertain. The sample comprised naive CD4+ T cells sorted from blood. Subset indicated: CD45RA+ positively selected. The sequence was obtained from a man between 25 and 39 years old in good health. CDR3 in amino acids: CASSLDPGANVLTF. CDR3 bases: TGTGCCAGCAGCTTAGATCCTGGGGCCAACGTCCTGACTTTC.